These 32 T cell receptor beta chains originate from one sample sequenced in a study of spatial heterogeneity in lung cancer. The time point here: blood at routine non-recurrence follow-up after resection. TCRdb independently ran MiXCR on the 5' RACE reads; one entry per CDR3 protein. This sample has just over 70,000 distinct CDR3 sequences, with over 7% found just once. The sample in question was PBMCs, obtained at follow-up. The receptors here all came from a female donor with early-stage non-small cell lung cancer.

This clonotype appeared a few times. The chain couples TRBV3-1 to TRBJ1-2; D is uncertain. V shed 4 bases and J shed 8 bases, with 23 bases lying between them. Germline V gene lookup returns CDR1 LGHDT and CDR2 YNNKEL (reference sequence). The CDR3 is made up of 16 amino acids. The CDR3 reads CASSRGVTVTLVGYTF. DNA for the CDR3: TGTGCCAGCAGCCGCGGGGTTACGGTGACTCTCGTAGGCTACACCTTC.

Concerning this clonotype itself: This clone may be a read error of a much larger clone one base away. The CDR3 DNA follows: TGTACCAGCAGTGAGGAGTACGGGGCCAACGTCCTGACTTTC. It translates to CTSSEEYGANVLTF. The rearrangement joins TRBV2 to TRBJ2-6; D is unclear. Germline V gives CDR1 SNHLY, CDR2 FYNNEI. The CDR3 extends over 14 amino acids. Full variable domain (missing parts from reference TRBV2 and TRBJ2-6): EPEVTQTPSHQVTQMGQEVILRCVPISNHLYFYWYRQILGQKVEFLVSFYNNEISEKSEIFDDQFSVERPDGSNFTLKIRSTKLEDSAMYFCTSSEEYGANVLTFGAGSRLTVL.

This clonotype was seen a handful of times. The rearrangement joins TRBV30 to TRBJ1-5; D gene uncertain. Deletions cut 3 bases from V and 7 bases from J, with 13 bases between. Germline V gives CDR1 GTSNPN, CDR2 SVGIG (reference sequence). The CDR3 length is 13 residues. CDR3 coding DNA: TGTGCCTGGAGCTCCTCCAGTGGGCAGCCCCAGCATTTT. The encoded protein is CAWSSSSGQPQHF.

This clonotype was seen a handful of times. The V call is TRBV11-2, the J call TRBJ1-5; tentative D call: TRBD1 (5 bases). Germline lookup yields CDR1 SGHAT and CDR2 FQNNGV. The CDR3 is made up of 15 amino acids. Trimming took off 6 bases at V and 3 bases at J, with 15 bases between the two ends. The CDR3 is CASRLTVIHNQPQHF. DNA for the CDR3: TGTGCCAGCAGACTGACAGTCATACACAATCAGCCCCAGCATTTT.

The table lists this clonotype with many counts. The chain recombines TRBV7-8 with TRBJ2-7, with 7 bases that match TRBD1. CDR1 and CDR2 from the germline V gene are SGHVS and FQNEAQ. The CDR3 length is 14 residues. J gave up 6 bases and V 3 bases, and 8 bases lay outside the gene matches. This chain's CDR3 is CASSFVLDRAEQYF. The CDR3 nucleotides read TGTGCCAGCAGCTTTGTCCTAGACAGGGCCGAGCAGTACTTC.

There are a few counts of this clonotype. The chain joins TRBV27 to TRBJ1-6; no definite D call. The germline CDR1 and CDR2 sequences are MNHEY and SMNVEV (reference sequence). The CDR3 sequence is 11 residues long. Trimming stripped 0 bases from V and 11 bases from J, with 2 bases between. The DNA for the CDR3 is TGTGCCAGCAGTTTATCCGCACCCCTCCACTTT. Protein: CASSLSAPLHF.

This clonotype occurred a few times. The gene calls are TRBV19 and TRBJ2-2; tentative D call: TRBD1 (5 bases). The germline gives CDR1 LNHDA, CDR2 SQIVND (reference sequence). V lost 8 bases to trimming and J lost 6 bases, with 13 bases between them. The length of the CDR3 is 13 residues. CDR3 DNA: TGTGCCAGTTTCCAGGGATTCGCCGGGGAGCTGTTTTTT. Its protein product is CASFQGFAGELFF.

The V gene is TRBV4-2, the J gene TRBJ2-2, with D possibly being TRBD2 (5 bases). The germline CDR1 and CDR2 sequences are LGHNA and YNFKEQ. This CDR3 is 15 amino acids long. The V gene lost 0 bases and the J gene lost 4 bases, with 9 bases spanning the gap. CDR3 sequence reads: CASSQETAATGELFF. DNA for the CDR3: TGTGCCAGCAGCCAAGAAACAGCGGCCACCGGGGAGCTGTTTTTT.

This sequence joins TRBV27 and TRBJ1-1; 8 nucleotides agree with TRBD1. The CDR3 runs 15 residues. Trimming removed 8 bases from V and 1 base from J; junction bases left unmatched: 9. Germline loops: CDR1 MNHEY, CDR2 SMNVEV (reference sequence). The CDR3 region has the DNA TGTGCCAGCCCCCCTACAGGGGGAGGGAACACTGAAGCTTTCTTT. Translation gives CASPPTGGGNTEAFF.

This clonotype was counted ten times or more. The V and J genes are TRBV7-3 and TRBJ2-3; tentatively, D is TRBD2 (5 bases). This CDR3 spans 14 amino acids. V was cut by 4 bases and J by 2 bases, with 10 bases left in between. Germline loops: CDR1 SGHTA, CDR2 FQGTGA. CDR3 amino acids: CASSSRTLTDTQYF. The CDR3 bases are TGTGCCAGCAGCTCGAGGACTCTCACAGATACGCAGTATTTT.

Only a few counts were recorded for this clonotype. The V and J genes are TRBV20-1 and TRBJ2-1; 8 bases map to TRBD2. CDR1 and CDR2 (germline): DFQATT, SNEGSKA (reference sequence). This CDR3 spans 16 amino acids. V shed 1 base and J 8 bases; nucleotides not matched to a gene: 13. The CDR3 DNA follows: TGCAGTGCTAGAGTTGAACGACTAGCGTCCTCTGATGAGCAGTTCTTC. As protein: CSARVERLASSDEQFF.

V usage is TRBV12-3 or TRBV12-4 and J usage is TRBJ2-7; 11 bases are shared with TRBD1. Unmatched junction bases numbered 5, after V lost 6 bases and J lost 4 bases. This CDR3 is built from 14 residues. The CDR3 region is CASRDRGRGYEQYF. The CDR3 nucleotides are TGTGCCAGCAGGGACAGGGGGCGCGGATACGAGCAGTACTTC.

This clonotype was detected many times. CDR3: CASRPDHNEQFF. Written as DNA, the CDR3 is TGTGCCAGCAGACCCGACCACAATGAGCAGTTCTTC. The chain joins TRBV7-9 to TRBJ2-1, with D uncertain. The V end was cut by 6 bases, the J end by 5 bases, with 8 bases between. CDR1 is SEHNR, CDR2 FQNEAQ, per germline (reference sequence). CDR3 size: 12 residues.

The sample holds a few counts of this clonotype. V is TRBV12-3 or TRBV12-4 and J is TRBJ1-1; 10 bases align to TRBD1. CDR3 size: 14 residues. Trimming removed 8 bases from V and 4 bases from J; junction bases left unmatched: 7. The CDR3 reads CASGPRTGGTEAFF. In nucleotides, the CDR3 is TGTGCCAGCGGGCCAAGGACAGGGGGCACTGAAGCTTTCTTT.

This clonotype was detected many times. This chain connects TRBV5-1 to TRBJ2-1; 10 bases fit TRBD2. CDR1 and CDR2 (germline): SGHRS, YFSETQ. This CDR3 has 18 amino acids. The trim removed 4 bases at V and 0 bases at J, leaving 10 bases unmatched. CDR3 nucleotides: TGCGCCAGCAGCCGCGGGACTAGCGCCTTGAGCTCCTACAATGAGCAGTTCTTC. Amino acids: CASSRGTSALSSYNEQFF.

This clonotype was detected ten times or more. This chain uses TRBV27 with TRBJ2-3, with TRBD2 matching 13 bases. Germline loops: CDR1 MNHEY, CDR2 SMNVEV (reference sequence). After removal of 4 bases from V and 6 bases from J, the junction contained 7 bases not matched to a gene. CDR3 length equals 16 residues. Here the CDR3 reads CASSYRTSGRGDTQYF. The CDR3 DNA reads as TGTGCCAGCAGTTACAGGACTAGCGGGAGAGGTGATACGCAGTATTTT.

The CDR3 loop is CASRQFVGTEAFF. The CDR3 nucleotides read TGTGCCAGCAGACAATTTGTAGGCACTGAAGCTTTCTTT. The chain carries TRBV3-1 and TRBJ1-1; D not certain. This CDR3 spans 13 amino acids. CDR1 is LGHDT and CDR2 is YNNKEL in the germline V gene (reference sequence). Trimming stripped 6 bases from V and 4 bases from J, with 12 bases between.

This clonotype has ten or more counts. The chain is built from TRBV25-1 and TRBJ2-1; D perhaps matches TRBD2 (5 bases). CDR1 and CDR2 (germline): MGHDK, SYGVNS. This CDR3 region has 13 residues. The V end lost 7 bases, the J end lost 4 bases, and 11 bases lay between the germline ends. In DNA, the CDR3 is TGTGCCAGCATGAGGGCGGCATACAATGAGCAGTTCTTC. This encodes CASMRAAYNEQFF.

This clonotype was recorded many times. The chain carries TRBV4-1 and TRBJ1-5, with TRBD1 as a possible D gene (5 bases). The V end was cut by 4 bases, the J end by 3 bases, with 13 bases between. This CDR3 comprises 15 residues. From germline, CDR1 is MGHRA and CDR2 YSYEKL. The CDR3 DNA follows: TGCGCCAGCAGCCCCTACACCGGGGCCAATCAGCCCCAGCATTTT. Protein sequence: CASSPYTGANQPQHF.

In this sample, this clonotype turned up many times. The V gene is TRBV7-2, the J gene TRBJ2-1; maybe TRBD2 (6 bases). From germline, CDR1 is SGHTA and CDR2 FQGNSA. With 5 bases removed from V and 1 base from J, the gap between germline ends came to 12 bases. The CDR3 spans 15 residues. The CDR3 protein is CASSGGSASYNEQFF. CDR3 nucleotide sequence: TGTGCCAGCAGCGGGGGGTCCGCTTCCTACAATGAGCAGTTCTTC.

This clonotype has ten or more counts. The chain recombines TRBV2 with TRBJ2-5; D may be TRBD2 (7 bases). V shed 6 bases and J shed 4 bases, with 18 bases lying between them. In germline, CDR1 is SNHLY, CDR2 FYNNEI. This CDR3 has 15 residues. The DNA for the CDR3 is TGTGCCAGCAGGGAGGCGAGAAGGGGGGGAGAGACCCAGTACTTC. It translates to CASREARRGGETQYF.

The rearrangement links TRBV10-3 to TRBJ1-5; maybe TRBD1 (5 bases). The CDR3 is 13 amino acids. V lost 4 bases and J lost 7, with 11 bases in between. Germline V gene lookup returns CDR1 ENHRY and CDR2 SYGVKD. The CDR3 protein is CAISGGGEQPQHF. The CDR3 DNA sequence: TGTGCCATCAGTGGAGGAGGGGAACAGCCCCAGCATTTT.

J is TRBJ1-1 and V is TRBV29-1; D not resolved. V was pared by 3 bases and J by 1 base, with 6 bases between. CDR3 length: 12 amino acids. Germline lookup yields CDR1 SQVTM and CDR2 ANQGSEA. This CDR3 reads CSVERSNTEAFF. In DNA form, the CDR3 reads TGCAGCGTTGAGAGGTCGAACACTGAAGCTTTCTTT.

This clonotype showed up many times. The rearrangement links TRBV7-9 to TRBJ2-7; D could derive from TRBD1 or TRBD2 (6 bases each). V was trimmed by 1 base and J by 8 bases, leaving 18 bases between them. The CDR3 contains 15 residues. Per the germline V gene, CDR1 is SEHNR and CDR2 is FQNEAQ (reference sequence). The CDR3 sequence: CASSLGGDTDRQQYF. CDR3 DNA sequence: TGTGCCAGCAGCTTAGGGGGGGACACCGACAGACAGCAGTACTTC.

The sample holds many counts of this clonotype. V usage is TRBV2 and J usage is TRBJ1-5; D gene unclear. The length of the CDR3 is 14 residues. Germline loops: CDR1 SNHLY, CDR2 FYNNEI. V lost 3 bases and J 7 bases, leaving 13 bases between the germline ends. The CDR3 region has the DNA TGTGCCAGCAGTGAGTTGGGGATTGGGCAGCCCCAGCATTTT. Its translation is CASSELGIGQPQHF.

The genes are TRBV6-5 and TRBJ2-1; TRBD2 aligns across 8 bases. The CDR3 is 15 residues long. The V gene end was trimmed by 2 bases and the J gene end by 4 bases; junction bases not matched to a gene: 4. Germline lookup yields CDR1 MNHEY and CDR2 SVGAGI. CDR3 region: CASSYGLAGYNEQFF. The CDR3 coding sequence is TGTGCCAGCAGTTACGGCCTAGCGGGTTACAATGAGCAGTTCTTC.

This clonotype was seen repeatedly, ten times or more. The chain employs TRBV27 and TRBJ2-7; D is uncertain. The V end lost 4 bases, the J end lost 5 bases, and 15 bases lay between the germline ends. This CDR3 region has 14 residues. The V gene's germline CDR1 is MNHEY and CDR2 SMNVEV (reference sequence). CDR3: CASSSLSMGHEQYF. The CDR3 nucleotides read TGTGCCAGCAGTTCCCTGTCGATGGGCCACGAGCAGTACTTC.

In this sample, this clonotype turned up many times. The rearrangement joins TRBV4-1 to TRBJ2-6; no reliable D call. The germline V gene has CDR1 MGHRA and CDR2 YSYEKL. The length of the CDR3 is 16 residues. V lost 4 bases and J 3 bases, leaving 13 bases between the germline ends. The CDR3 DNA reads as TGCGCCAGCAGCCCGCGCGATGGGTTTGGGGCCAACGTCCTGACTTTC. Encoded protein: CASSPRDGFGANVLTF.

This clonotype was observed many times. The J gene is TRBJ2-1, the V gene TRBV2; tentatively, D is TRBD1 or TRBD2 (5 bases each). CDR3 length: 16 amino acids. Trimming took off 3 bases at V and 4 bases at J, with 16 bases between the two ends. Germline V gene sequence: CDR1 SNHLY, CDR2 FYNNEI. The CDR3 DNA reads TGTGCCAGCAGTGACGGGGCTGGGACCCGGTACAATGAGCAGTTCTTC. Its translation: CASSDGAGTRYNEQFF.

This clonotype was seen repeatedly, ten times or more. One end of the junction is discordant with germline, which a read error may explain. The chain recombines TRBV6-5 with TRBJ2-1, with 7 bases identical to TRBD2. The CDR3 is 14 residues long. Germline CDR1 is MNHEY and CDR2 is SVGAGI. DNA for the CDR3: TGTGCCAGCAGCTACTCGCGGGAGTACAATGAGCAGTTCTTC. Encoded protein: CASSYSREYNEQFF.

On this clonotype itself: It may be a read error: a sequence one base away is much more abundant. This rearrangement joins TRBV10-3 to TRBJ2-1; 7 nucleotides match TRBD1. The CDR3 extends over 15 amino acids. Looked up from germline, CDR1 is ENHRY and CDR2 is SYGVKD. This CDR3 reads CAISDPKGADNEQIF. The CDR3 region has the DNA TGTGCCATCAGTGACCCTAAGGGGGCCGACAATGAGCAGATCTTC.

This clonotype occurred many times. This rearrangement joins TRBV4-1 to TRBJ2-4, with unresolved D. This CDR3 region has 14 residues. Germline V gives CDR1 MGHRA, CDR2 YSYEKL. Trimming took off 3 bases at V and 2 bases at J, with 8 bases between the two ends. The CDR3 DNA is TGCGCCAGCAGCCAGGTAGAAACCAAAAACATTCAGTACTTC. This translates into CASSQVETKNIQYF.